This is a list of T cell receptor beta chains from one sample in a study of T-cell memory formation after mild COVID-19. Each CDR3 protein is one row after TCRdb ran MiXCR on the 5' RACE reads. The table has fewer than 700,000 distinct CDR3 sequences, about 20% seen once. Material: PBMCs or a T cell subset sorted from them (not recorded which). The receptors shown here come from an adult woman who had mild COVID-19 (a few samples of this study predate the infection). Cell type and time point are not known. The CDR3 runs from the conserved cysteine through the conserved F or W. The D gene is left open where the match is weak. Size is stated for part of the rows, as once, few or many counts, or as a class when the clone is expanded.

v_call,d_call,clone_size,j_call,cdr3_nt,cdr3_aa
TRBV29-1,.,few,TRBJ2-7,TGCAGCGTTGAATCGGGGCAACCCTACGAGCAGTACTTC,CSVESGQPYEQYF
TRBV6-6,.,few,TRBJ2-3,TGTGCCAGCAGTGAACTGCCGGATACGCAGTATTTT,CASSELPDTQYF
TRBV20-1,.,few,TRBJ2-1,TGCAGGGCCGACAGCTACAATGAGCAGTTCTTC,CRADSYNEQFF
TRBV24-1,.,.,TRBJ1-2,TGTGCCACCAGTGACCCTCCTGGGAACTATGGCTACACCTTC,CATSDPPGNYGYTF
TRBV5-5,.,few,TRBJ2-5,TGTGCCAGCAGCTTGAGGCAGGGATTTATGACCCAGTACTTC,CASSLRQGFMTQYF
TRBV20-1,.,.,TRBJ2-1,TGCAGTGCTAGATCCCCGGGACAAGGGGGGAATGAGCAGTTCTTC,CSARSPGQGGNEQFF
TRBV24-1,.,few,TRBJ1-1,TGTGCCACCAGTGATTCAGAGGCGAACACTGAAGCTTTCTTT,CATSDSEANTEAFF
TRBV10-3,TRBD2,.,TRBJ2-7,TGTGCCATCGGCGGGACTAGCGGATACGAGCAGTACTTC,CAIGGTSGYEQYF
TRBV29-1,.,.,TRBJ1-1,TGCAGCGTCGGACACCGCACTGAAGCTTTCTTT,CSVGHRTEAFF
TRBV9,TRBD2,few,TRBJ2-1,TGTGCCAGCAGCGTAGAAGCGGGAGCTCACAATGAGCAGTTCTTC,CASSVEAGAHNEQFF
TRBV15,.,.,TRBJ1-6,TGTGCCACCAGCAGAGATTCGGCAGGGAATTCACCCCTCCACTTT,CATSRDSAGNSPLHF
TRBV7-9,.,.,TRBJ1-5,TGTGCCAGCAGCTCCGGGATAGGGCGAGGCAATCAGCCCCAGCATTTT,CASSSGIGRGNQPQHF
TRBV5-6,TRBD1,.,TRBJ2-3,TGTGCCAGCAGCTGGGAAGCGGACAGGGCCCGCACAGATACGCAGTATTTT,CASSWEADRARTDTQYF
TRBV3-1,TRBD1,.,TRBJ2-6,TGTGCCAGCAGCTCGTGGAGGACAGGGGGAGGTGGGGCCAACGTCCTGACTTTC,CASSSWRTGGGGANVLTF
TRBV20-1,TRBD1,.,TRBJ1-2,TGCAGTGCTCAGACAGGGGCTAACTATGGCTACACCTTC,CSAQTGANYGYTF
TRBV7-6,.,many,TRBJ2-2,TGTGCCAGCAGCCGGGGGACATTAAACACCGGGGAGCTGTTTTTT,CASSRGTLNTGELFF
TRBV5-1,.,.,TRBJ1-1,TGCGCCAGCAGCTTGGTGACAGTGAGGAACACTGAAGCTTTCTTT,CASSLVTVRNTEAFF
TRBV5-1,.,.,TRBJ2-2,TGCGCCAGCAGCTTGGAGGCGGCGAACACCGGGGAGCTGTTTTTT,CASSLEAANTGELFF